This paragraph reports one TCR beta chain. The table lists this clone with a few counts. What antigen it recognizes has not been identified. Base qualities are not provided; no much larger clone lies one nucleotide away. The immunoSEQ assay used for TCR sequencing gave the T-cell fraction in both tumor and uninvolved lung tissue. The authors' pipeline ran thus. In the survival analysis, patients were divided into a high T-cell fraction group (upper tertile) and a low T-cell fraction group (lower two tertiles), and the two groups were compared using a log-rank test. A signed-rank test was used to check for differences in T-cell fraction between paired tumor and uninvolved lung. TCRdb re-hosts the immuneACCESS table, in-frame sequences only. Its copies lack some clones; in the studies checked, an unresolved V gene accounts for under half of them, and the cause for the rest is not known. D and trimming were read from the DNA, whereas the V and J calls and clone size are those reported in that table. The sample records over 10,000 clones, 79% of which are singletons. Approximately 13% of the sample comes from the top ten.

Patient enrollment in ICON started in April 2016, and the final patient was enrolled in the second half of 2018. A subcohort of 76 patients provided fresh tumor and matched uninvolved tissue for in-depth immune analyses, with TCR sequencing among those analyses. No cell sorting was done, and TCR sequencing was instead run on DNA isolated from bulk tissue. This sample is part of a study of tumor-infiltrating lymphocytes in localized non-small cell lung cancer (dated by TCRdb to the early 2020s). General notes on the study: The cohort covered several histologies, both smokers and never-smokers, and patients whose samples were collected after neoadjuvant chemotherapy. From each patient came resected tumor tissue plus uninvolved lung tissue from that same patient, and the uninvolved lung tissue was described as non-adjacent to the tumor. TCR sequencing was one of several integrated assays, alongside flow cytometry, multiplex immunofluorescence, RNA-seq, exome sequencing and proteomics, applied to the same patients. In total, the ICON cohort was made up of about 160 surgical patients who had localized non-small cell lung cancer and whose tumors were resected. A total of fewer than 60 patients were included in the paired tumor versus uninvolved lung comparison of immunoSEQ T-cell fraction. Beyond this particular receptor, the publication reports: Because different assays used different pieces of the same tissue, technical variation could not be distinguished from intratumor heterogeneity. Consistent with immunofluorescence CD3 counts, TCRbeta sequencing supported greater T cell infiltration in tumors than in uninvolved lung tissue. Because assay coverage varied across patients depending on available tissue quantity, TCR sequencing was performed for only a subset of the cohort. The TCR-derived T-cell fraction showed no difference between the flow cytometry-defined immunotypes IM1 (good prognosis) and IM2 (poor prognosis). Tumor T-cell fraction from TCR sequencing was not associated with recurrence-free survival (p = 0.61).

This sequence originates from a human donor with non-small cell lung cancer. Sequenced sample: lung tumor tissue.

The bases read TGTGCCACCAGCAGAGATGGGGCAGTTCTGGAGCCCCAGCATTTT. It specifies CATSRDGAVLEPQHF. This receptor chain uses TRBV15 and TRBJ1-5; TRBD1 might be the D gene, on 5 matching bases. V was cut back by 0 bases and J by 8 bases, leaving a gap of 14 bases between them. The CDR3 spans 15 residues, from the cysteine through the phenylalanine. The read is trimmed to its CDR3 DNA, 45 bases read in frame from base 1. The germline V gene encodes CDR1 LNHNV and CDR2 YYDKDF (reference sequence).